Each of the 21 T cell receptor beta chains below was sequenced from the same sample in a study of response to subunit inactivated influenza vaccine. TCRdb redid the calling of the RT-PCR reads with MiXCR, one entry per CDR3 protein. The repertoire holds around 530,000 distinct CDR3 sequences, 15% to 20% seen once, with less than 4% in the top ten. Specimen: CD4+ T cells sorted from PBMCs, collected about 23 months after vaccination. The source is a man between 50 and 75 years old who received an inactivated influenza vaccine.

This clonotype was observed many times. V and J are TRBV12-3 or TRBV12-4 and TRBJ2-7; D ambiguous. Deletions cut 0 bases from V and 0 bases from J, with 9 bases between. CDR3 size: 15 residues. CDR3 in amino acids: CASSLASQSSYEQYF. The DNA of the CDR3 is TGTGCCAGCAGTTTAGCTTCACAGTCCTCCTACGAGCAGTACTTC.

The gene calls are TRBV10-3 and TRBJ2-1; 8 bases are shared with TRBD1. Trimming at V came to 3 bases and at J to 14 bases, leaving 3 bases not matched to a gene. The CDR3 is 11 amino acids. The germline CDR1 and CDR2 sequences are ENHRY and SYGVKD. The CDR3 loop reads CAISDLDREFF. Written as DNA, the CDR3 is TGTGCCATCAGTGACTTGGACAGGGAGTTCTTC.

V is TRBV18 and J is TRBJ2-5, with TRBD2 matching 13 bases. The CDR3 totals 15 residues. Germline values: CDR1 KGHSH, CDR2 LQKENI. Germline trimming cut 1 base from V and 6 bases from J; bases unmatched to any gene: 2. The CDR3 loop reads CASSPRTSGSQTQYF. Here the CDR3 DNA reads TGTGCCAGCTCACCACGGACTAGCGGGAGTCAGACCCAGTACTTC.

This clonotype was counted only a few times. V usage is TRBV20-1 and J usage is TRBJ1-3, with TRBD1 as a possible D gene (5 bases). The CDR3 is made up of 14 amino acids. The germline V and J ends were trimmed by 6 bases and 4 bases, with 16 bases remaining between them. Germline CDR1 reads DFQATT; CDR2 reads SNEGSKA (reference sequence). CDR3 amino acids: CSAIDPGSGNTIYF. CDR3 bases: TGCAGTGCGATCGACCCAGGGTCGGGAAACACCATATATTTT.

This clonotype was observed a handful of times. This chain connects TRBV6-2 or TRBV6-3 to TRBJ2-3, with TRBD2 identical over 9 bases. The V gene's germline CDR1 is MNHEY and CDR2 SVGEGT. This CDR3 is built from 17 residues. Trimming at V came to 7 bases and at J to 3 bases, leaving 14 bases not matched to a gene. The CDR3 region has the DNA TGTGCCAGCACCCCGGGGTCTAGCGGGATCATGACAGATACGCAGTATTTT. Amino acid sequence: CASTPGSSGIMTDTQYF.

This clonotype was counted ten times or more. The CDR3 DNA follows: TGTGCCAGCATTGCGGCAGAAAGCATCCAAGAGACCCAGTACTTC. It specifies CASIAAESIQETQYF. The rearrangement uses TRBV6-2 or TRBV6-3 and TRBJ2-5; D is unclear. Between the trimmed V and J ends, which lost 7 bases and 1 base, there was a span of 16 bases. Per the germline V gene, CDR1 is MNHEY and CDR2 is SVGEGT. The CDR3 has 15 residues.

This clonotype was picked up a small number of times. J is TRBJ1-6 and V is TRBV7-2; D might be TRBD1 (5 bases). The V gene's germline CDR1 is SGHTA and CDR2 FQGNSA. This CDR3 region has 14 residues. Trimming stripped 6 bases from V and 7 bases from J, with 13 bases between. The CDR3 loop is CASRGSGNNSPLHF. The CDR3 DNA follows: TGTGCCAGCAGGGGGTCAGGGAACAATTCACCCCTCCACTTT.

The rearrangement joins TRBV21-1 to TRBJ2-1; TRBD1 was called by the table and not checked on the DNA. TRBV21-1 is a pseudogene segment. This CDR3 spans 14 amino acids. The CDR3 loop reads CASPHRASYNEQFF. The CDR3, as DNA: TGTGCCAGCCCCCACAGGGCCTCCTACAATGAGCAGTTCTTC.

This clonotype was observed a handful of times. The chain has TRBV3-1 and TRBJ1-4; TRBD1 matches 8 bases. Germline CDR1 is LGHDT and CDR2 is YNNKEL (reference sequence). The CDR3 runs to 15 residues. Trimming at V came to 4 bases and at J to 0 bases, leaving 1 base not matched to a gene. For the CDR3, the DNA is TGTGCCAGCAGCCCAGGGGGCTCAACTAATGAAAAACTGTTTTTT. The encoded protein is CASSPGGSTNEKLFF.

Only a few counts were recorded for this clonotype. This chain links TRBV7-9 with TRBJ2-7; TRBD1 is a possible D gene (5 bases). The CDR3 covers 14 residues. V was shortened by 6 bases and J by 1 base, with 13 bases between the two germline ends. The germline V gene encodes CDR1 SEHNR and CDR2 FQNEAQ (reference sequence). The CDR3 loop reads CASRSDSFSYEQYF. The CDR3 DNA is TGTGCCAGCAGATCCGACAGTTTTTCCTACGAGCAGTACTTC. The variable domain in full, completed from reference TRBV7-9 and TRBJ2-7, reads DTGVSQNPRHKITKRGQNVTFRCDPISEHNRLYWYRQTLGQGPEFLTYFQNEAQLEKSRLLSDRFSAERPKGSFSTLEIQRTEQGDSAMYLCASRSDSFSYEQYFGPGTRLTVT.

This clonotype is judged medium-sized. The DNA for the CDR3 is TGCGCCAGCAGCCGGAGCGGGACCGGCACTGAAGCTTTCTTT. Its protein product is CASSRSGTGTEAFF. V usage is TRBV4-1 and J usage is TRBJ1-1, with a tentative D call TRBD1 (5 bases). The germline CDR1 and CDR2 sequences are MGHRA and YSYEKL. The V and J ends lost 4 bases and 4 bases respectively, with 13 bases between them. CDR3 length: 14 residues.

The chain links TRBV4-3 to TRBJ2-4; D is unresolved. The CDR3 contains 15 residues. Germline loops: CDR1 LGHNA, CDR2 YSLEER. Trimming stripped 0 bases from V and 5 bases from J, with 11 bases between. The CDR3 sequence: CASSQDMGPQNIQYF. The CDR3 DNA sequence: TGCGCCAGCAGCCAAGATATGGGTCCCCAAAACATTCAGTACTTC.

This clonotype was observed a handful of times. This chain joins TRBV6-5 and TRBJ1-2; D unresolved. V lost 1 base to trimming and J lost 7 bases, with 13 bases between them. The CDR3 has 14 residues. CDR1 and CDR2 (germline): MNHEY, SVGAGI. The CDR3 spells CASSYFSAERGYTF. The CDR3 DNA sequence: TGTGCCAGCAGTTACTTCTCCGCGGAGCGTGGCTACACCTTC.

This clonotype turned up a few times. The chain's CDR3 is CSVYRGVYNEQFF. In DNA form, the CDR3 reads TGCAGCGTTTATAGAGGGGTATACAATGAGCAGTTCTTC. The J gene is TRBJ2-1, the V gene TRBV29-1; D may correspond to TRBD1 or TRBD2 (5 bases each). The V gene lost 5 bases and the J gene lost 4 bases, with 12 bases spanning the gap. Germline V lookup: CDR1 SQVTM, CDR2 ANQGSEA. CDR3 length equals 13 residues.

This chain joins TRBV4-1 and TRBJ1-4; D is undetermined. CDR1 MGHRA and CDR2 YSYEKL come from the germline V gene. This CDR3 has 13 amino acids. V was cut by 0 bases and J by 7 bases, with 6 bases left in between. The DNA for the CDR3 is TGCGCCAGCAGCCAAGAAGGGTTTGAAAAACTGTTTTTT. Amino acid sequence: CASSQEGFEKLFF.

This clonotype turned up a few times. The V and J genes are TRBV20-1 and TRBJ2-7; 8 positions match TRBD2. Germline V lookup: CDR1 DFQATT, CDR2 SNEGSKA (reference sequence). This CDR3 comprises 13 residues. CDR3 in DNA: TGCAGGGCCACTAGCGGCCCCTCCTACGAGCAGTACTTC. The encoded protein is CRATSGPSYEQYF.

This clonotype was observed a handful of times. V and J are TRBV5-1 and TRBJ2-5; D not resolved. The CDR3 extends over 14 amino acids. The V and J ends lost 2 bases and 4 bases respectively, with 12 bases between them. CDR1 is SGHRS and CDR2 is YFSETQ in the germline V gene. Here the CDR3 DNA reads TGCGCCAGCAGCTTTGAGTTAGGTCCAGAGACCCAGTACTTC. Its translation: CASSFELGPETQYF.

The rearrangement joins TRBV10-3 to TRBJ2-2; D unclear. Germline lookup yields CDR1 ENHRY and CDR2 SYGVKD. V gave up 0 bases and J gave up 6 bases, with 2 bases separating them. The CDR3 has 12 amino acids. DNA of the CDR3: TGTGCCATCAGTGAGTCTCCCGGGGAGCTGTTTTTT. Translation: CAISESPGELFF.

The J gene is TRBJ1-1, the V gene TRBV5-1; D is undetermined. Per the germline V gene, CDR1 is SGHRS and CDR2 is YFSETQ. The CDR3 consists of 14 residues. The V end was cut by 5 bases, the J end by 2 bases, with 13 bases between. The CDR3 DNA is TGCGCCAGCAGTACCGCGACTGCCAACACTGAAGCTTTCTTT. This translates into CASSTATANTEAFF.

In its sample, this clonotype was seen a few times. The chain combines TRBV5-6 with TRBJ2-2; possible D gene TRBD2, 6 bases. The ends were cut back, 4 bases at V and 0 bases at J, with 10 bases in the middle. CDR1 is SGHDT, CDR2 YYEEEE, per germline. CDR3 length: 15 amino acids. In DNA form, the CDR3 reads TGTGCCAGCAGCCGGGGGACCCCGAACACCGGGGAGCTGTTTTTT. Residues: CASSRGTPNTGELFF. The entire variable domain, with the rest obtained from reference TRBV5-6 and TRBJ2-2, is as follows: DAGVTQSPTHLIKTRGQQVTLRCSPKSGHDTVSWYQQALGQGPQFIFQYYEEEERQRGNFPDRFSGHQFPNYSSELNVNALLLGDSALYLCASSRGTPNTGELFFGEGSRLTVL.

In this sample, this clonotype turned up a few times. This rearrangement joins TRBV7-9 to TRBJ2-2; the match to TRBD2 covers 11 bases. The CDR3 contains 16 residues. Germline CDR1 is SEHNR and CDR2 is FQNEAQ (reference sequence). V was clipped by 4 bases and J by 6 bases; unmatched bases: 7. The CDR3 region has the DNA TGTGCCAGCAGCTACGGGACTAGCGGAAAACCCGGGGAGCTGTTTTTT. As protein: CASSYGTSGKPGELFF.